What follows are 8 T cell receptor beta chains derived from one specimen sequenced in a study of blood T cell repertoires in COVID-19. Here immunoSEQ multiplex PCR was the method, and the copy in TCRdb shows in-frame clones only, minus some. The data show around 52,000 clones, with roughly 87% seen just once and approximately 30% held by the top ten. Sequencing was carried out using peripheral blood. Receptor source: an elderly woman with acute or convalescent COVID-19.

The chain is built from TRBV5-4 and TRBJ2-3, with D maybe TRBD2 (7 bases). CDR1 is SGHNT and CDR2 is YYREEE in the germline V gene (reference sequence). There are 16 residues in the CDR3. V dropped 4 bases and J dropped 4 bases, with 19 bases sitting between them. Here the CDR3 reads CASSPRGGDQADTQYF. The CDR3 nucleotides read TGTGCCAGCAGCCCGAGGGGGGGTGATCAGGCAGATACGCAGTATTTT.

The rearrangement joins TRBV6-1 to TRBJ2-5, with 8 bases fitting TRBD2. The CDR3 extends over 16 amino acids. Germline V CDR1 and CDR2: MNHNS, SASEGT. V lost 4 bases and J lost 1; bases outside the gene matches: 8. The CDR3 coding sequence is TGTGCCAGCAGTGTGGAGATAGCGGGGAGCCAAGAGACCCAGTACTTC. Amino acid sequence: CASSVEIAGSQETQYF.

The chain recombines TRBV7-8 with TRBJ2-5; TRBD1 matches at 8 bases. Germline CDR1 and CDR2: SGHVS and FQNEAQ. The CDR3 is 16 residues long. With 6 bases clipped from V and 7 bases from J, the junction kept 16 bases outside the gene matches. This chain's CDR3 is CASRRAGTGIMGTQYF. The CDR3 DNA is TGTGCCAGCAGACGAGCCGGGACAGGCATTATGGGGACCCAGTACTTC.

This clone was observed a single time. V gene TRBV4-2 combines with J gene TRBJ2-3; the match to TRBD2 covers 9 bases. The CDR3 is made up of 17 amino acids. V trimming: 0 bases; J trimming: 7 bases; junction bases outside the gene matches: 11. Germline V gene sequence: CDR1 LGHNA, CDR2 YNFKEQ. CDR3 loop: CASSQDRSSGVVNTQYF. DNA for the CDR3: TGTGCCAGCAGCCAAGATCGGTCTAGCGGGGTAGTTAATACGCAGTATTTT.

The rearrangement uses TRBV24-1 and TRBJ1-6; D not certain. CDR3 length: 13 amino acids. The V gene lost 3 bases and the J gene lost 14 bases, with 13 bases spanning the gap. The germline gives CDR1 KGHDR, CDR2 SFDVKD. CDR3 sequence: CATSDGGSGSLHF. The CDR3 bases are TGTGCCACCAGTGATGGAGGATCTGGGTCCCTCCACTTT.

The rearrangement links TRBV18 to TRBJ2-7; D gene unclear. V was clipped by 3 bases and J by 2 bases, with 11 bases between them. This CDR3 spans 14 amino acids. Germline V lookup: CDR1 KGHSH, CDR2 LQKENI. CDR3 bases: TGTGCCAGCTCACCTTTTCAGGCCACCTACGAGCAGTACTTC. Translating gives CASSPFQATYEQYF. The full variable domain, with the rest looked up from reference TRBV18 and TRBJ2-7, is NAGVMQNPRHLVRRRGQEARLRCSPMKGHSHVYWYRQLPEEGLKFMVYLQKENIIDESGMPKERFSAEFPKEGPSILRIQQVVRGDSAAYFCASSPFQATYEQYFGPGTRLTVT.

The gene calls are TRBV5-1 and TRBJ2-2; possible D gene TRBD1, 6 bases. The CDR3 consists of 16 residues. From germline, CDR1 is SGHRS and CDR2 YFSETQ. V was pared by 3 bases and J by 4 bases, with 16 bases between. The CDR3 here is CASSSVGQFATGELFF. In nucleotides, the CDR3 is TGCGCCAGCAGCTCAGTCGGACAGTTCGCCACCGGGGAGCTGTTTTTT.

This chain connects TRBV5-6 to TRBJ2-7; unclear D gene. The CDR3 loop spans 13 amino acids. The germline CDR1 and CDR2 sequences are SGHDT and YYEEEE. V shed 5 bases and J shed 2 bases, with 11 bases lying between them. The DNA of the CDR3 is TGTGCCAGCAGTGGCCTTGACACCTACGAGCAGTACGTC. This gives the protein CASSGLDTYEQYV.